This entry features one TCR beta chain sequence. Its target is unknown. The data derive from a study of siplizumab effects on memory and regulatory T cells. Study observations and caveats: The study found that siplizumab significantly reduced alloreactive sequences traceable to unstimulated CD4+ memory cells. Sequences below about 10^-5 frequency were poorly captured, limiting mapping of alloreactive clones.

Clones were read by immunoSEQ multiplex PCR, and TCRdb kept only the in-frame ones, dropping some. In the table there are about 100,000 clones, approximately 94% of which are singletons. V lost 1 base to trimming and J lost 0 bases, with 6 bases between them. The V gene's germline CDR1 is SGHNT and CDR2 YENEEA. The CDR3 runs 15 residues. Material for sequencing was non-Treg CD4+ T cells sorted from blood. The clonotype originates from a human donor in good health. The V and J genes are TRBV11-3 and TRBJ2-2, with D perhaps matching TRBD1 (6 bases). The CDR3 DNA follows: TGTGCCAGCAGCTTAGGGACAGCGAACACCGGGGAGCTGTTTTTT. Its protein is CASSLGTANTGELFF.